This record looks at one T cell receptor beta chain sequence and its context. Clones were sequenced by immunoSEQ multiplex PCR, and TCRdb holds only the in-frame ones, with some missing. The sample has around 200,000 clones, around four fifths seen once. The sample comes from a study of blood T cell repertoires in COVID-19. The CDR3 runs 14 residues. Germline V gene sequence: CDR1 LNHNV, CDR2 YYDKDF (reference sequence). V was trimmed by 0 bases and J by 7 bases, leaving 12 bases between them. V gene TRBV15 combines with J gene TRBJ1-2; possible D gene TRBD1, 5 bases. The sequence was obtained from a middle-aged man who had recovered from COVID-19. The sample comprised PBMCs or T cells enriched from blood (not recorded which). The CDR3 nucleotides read TGTGCCACCAGCAGAGATTATGGGGCGCGTGGCTACACCTTC. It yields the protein CATSRDYGARGYTF. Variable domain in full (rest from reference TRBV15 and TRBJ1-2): DAMVIQNPRYQVTQFGKPVTLSCSQTLNHNVMYWYQQKSSQAPKLLFHYYDKDFNNEADTPDNFQSRRPNTSFCFLDIRSPGLGDTAMYLCATSRDYGARGYTFGSGTRLTVV.